The T cell receptor beta chain under discussion was sequenced for a study of T cell clonality in common variable immunodeficiency (dated by TCRdb to the mid-2010s). Most of the CVID patients and most of the healthy controls were of Caucasian heritage. Heparinized peripheral whole blood samples of roughly 4.5 to 8 ml were collected from each donor. Genomic DNA from adults with common variable immune deficiency (CVID) and from healthy adult controls was used to sequence TCRbeta CDR3 repertoires. The control group comprised 22 healthy adult volunteers, some 12 female and about ten male, aged about 20 to 70 years with a mean age of approximately 35. To isolate peripheral blood mononuclear cells, diluted blood was subjected to density centrifugation over Hypaque 1077 or Ficoll-Paque. Unsorted mononuclear cells served as the source of genomic DNA, which was extracted either by Qiagen column purification or by a centrifugation-based method.

The research as a whole found: According to the authors, finding the cause of the higher clonality in CVID would require sequencing the repertoires of T cell subpopulations. CVID TCRbeta sequences were reported to have fewer deletions and N-nucleotide insertions and to lack highly modified clones with 13 or more V deletions. TCRbeta clonality was higher in CVID subjects than in healthy controls (t-test p = 0.018), and the increase was most characteristic of about a third of subjects. Correlations of repertoire features with clinical complications were constrained by heterogeneity among patients within the CVID cohort. Despite equal DNA input, controls averaged around 87,000 unique sequences per sample versus roughly 30,000 in CVID samples. CVID subjects shared fewer TCRbeta clones with each other than healthy controls did (p < 0.0001).

This clone showed up many times. It has no known antigen specificity. The missing CDR3 end, 3 residues past where the read stops, is filled in from the germline J gene. For sequencing, equivalent amounts of genomic DNA were input from CVID and control samples. For every sample, a 60 bp segment covering the rearranged TCRbeta CDR3 region was amplified and then sequenced. TCRbeta amplification used the immunoSEQ assay, a bias-corrected multiplex PCR with high-throughput sequencing. Per the source publication's procedure: Each unique nucleotide sequence was treated as a clone and annotated with V, D and J genes, copy number and frequency. Sequences were labeled productive if in frame, and non-productive if out of frame or containing stop codons. As previously described, clonality was calculated on the basis of Shannon's entropy. The predicted amino acid sequences of productive clones were used to derive mean CDR3 Kyte-Doolittle hydropathy. Using the R hclust function, scaled V gene usage was clustered hierarchically with Manhattan distance and complete linkage. Clone sharing by CDR3 amino acid sequence was assessed by resampling 12 repertoires per group over 100 rounds. The repertoires were searched for approximately 72 published EBV-specific TCRbeta sequences and some 240 published CMV-specific TCRbeta sequences. Analysis left out a couple of CVID samples that produced under 10,000 sequences, so 45 or so CVID repertoires remained. What TCRdb holds here is the immuneACCESS table cut down to in-frame rearrangements. Part of the clones is not present; checked against another copy, under half of the missing clones reflect an unresolved V gene, and the others are unexplained. That table is the source of V, J and clone size, and D and trimming were worked out from the DNA. In this sample the table shows about 40,000 clones, and no singletons are among them. The ten largest clones represent over 1.1% of the sample.

V is clipped by 5 bases and J by 4 bases, and the sequence between their germline boundaries is 12 bases long. The germline V gene gives CDR1 as SGHRS and CDR2 as YFSETQ. From cysteine to phenylalanine, the CDR3 is 13 amino acids long. Shown are 30 bases from within the CDR3, in frame from base 1. This clonotype was sampled from a person between 18 and 75 years old in good health. The chain is assembled from TRBV5-1 and TRBJ2-5; the D region possibly corresponds to TRBD2 (5 bases align). The sample taken for sequencing was peripheral blood mononuclear cells. The DNA read from the CDR3 is TGCGCCAGCAGACACAACGAGGGAGAGACC. Its protein product is CASRHNEGET. The whole CDR3 region reads CASRHNEGETQYF.